What follows are 14 T cell receptor beta chains derived from one specimen sequenced in a study of beta chain features in type 1 diabetes listed by TCRdb under 2018. Library creation used the immunoSEQ multiplex PCR assay. The entire amount of isolated RNA was reverse transcribed using the High Capacity cDNA Reverse Transcription Kit, so the sequenced TCRB transcripts were expressed ones. In TCRdb, the immuneACCESS table is reduced to in-frame sequences with V and J assigned. These tables do not hold every clone; where another copy was compared, an unresolved V gene accounts for under half, and the others remain unexplained. The sample records 120,000 to 150,000 clones, 10% of which are singletons. The ten largest make up 1% to 1.5% of the sample. The sample comprised naive CD4+ T cells from blood. In light of the paper, this sample's cell subset or site label describes: true naive CD4+ T cells. These receptors came from a man between 18 and 29 years old in good health.

This rearrangement joins TRBV5-6 to TRBJ1-5; TRBD1 agrees at 7 bases. Per germline, CDR1 SGHDT and CDR2 YYEEEE. The ends lost 4 bases at V and 7 bases at J; junction bases unmatched: 11. This CDR3 spans 15 amino acids. DNA for the CDR3: TGTGCCAGCAGCAATTCCCGACAGGGTGGCCAGCCCCAGCATTTT. It translates to CASSNSRQGGQPQHF.

V gene TRBV7-2 combines with J gene TRBJ2-7, with 7 bases matching TRBD2. Germline loops: CDR1 SGHTA, CDR2 FQGNSA. The V gene end was trimmed by 3 bases and the J gene end by 2 bases; junction bases not matched to a gene: 13. The length of the CDR3 is 17 residues. The CDR3 nucleotides read TGTGCCAGCAGCTTTACGGGTCTGGGGGGGACGACCTACGAGCAGTACTTC. It codes for CASSFTGLGGTTYEQYF. Full variable domain (missing parts from reference TRBV7-2 and TRBJ2-7): GAGVSQSPSNKVTEKGKDVELRCDPISGHTALYWYRQSLGQGLEFLIYFQGNSAPDKSGLPSDRFSAERTGGSVSTLTIQRTQQEDSAVYLCASSFTGLGGTTYEQYFGPGTRLTVT.

The rearrangement uses TRBV18 and TRBJ1-1; 7 bases are a match to TRBD1. Germline trimming cut 3 bases from V and 5 bases from J; bases unmatched to any gene: 9. This CDR3 is 15 amino acids long. Germline-derived CDR1 and CDR2 are KGHSH and LQKENI. CDR3 DNA sequence: TGTGCCAGCTCACCGATGGGACAGCTAAGGACTGAAGCTTTCTTT. It codes for CASSPMGQLRTEAFF.

The J gene is TRBJ2-2, the V gene TRBV7-2; D is possibly TRBD1 (6 bases). The V gene's germline CDR1 is SGHTA and CDR2 FQGNSA. The germline V and J ends were trimmed by 4 bases and 3 bases, with 15 bases remaining between them. The CDR3 has 16 residues. CDR3 residues: CASSYSGTGYTGELFF. CDR3 bases: TGTGCCAGCAGCTATTCCGGCACAGGGTACACCGGGGAGCTGTTTTTT.

This clone was counted between two and nine times. This chain connects TRBV18 to TRBJ1-4, with TRBD1 matching 8 bases. Germline V gene lookup returns CDR1 KGHSH and CDR2 LQKENI. J lost 6 bases, V lost 2 bases, and 5 bases had no gene match. The CDR3 runs 15 residues. The CDR3 here is CASSPVQGADEKLFF. The CDR3 DNA follows: TGTGCCAGCTCACCAGTTCAGGGGGCGGATGAAAAACTGTTTTTT.

The rearrangement uses TRBV7-9 and TRBJ1-3; no firm D call. CDR1 and CDR2 (germline): SEHNR, FQNEAQ (reference sequence). The length of the CDR3 is 16 residues. The V end was cut by 1 base, the J end by 0 bases, with 10 bases between. CDR3 bases: TGTGCCAGCAGCTTAGAGCCGGACTACTCTGGAAACACCATATATTTT. The encoded protein is CASSLEPDYSGNTIYF.

The chain couples TRBV19 to TRBJ1-2; D might be TRBD1 (6 bases). V was cut by 1 base and J by 2 bases, with 11 bases left in between. From germline, CDR1 is LNHDA and CDR2 SQIVND (reference sequence). The CDR3 covers 15 residues. For the CDR3, the DNA is TGTGCCAGTAGTATAGTTGGACAGTTAAACTATGGCTACACCTTC. Translated: CASSIVGQLNYGYTF.

The chain is built from TRBV7-9 and TRBJ2-7; 7 bases agree with TRBD1. V shed 3 bases and J 2 bases; nucleotides not matched to a gene: 4. Germline V gene lookup returns CDR1 SEHNR and CDR2 FQNEAQ (reference sequence). The CDR3 has 14 residues. The CDR3 DNA reads TGTGCCAGCAGCTTGACAGGGTATCCCTACGAGCAGTACTTC. Translated, it gives CASSLTGYPYEQYF.

Of note for this clone: A junction end diverges from the germline sequence, so it may reflect a read error. V and J are TRBV27 and TRBJ2-7; 10 bases match TRBD2. The CDR3 covers 19 residues. CDR1 and CDR2 (germline): MNHEY, SMNVEV (reference sequence). The chain's CDR3 is CASSFLMTSGLLLGREQYF. CDR3 sequence (DNA): TGTGCCAGTAGTTTTCTTATGACTAGCGGGTTACTCCTCGGACGTGAGCAGTACTTC.

This clone was detected a few times. The CDR3 is CASSLDRRYGYTF. CDR3 in DNA: TGTGCCAGCAGCTTGGACAGACGATATGGCTACACCTTC. The gene calls are TRBV27 and TRBJ1-2; perhaps TRBD1 as D (6 bases). V gave up 6 bases and J gave up 5 bases, with 13 bases separating them. The CDR3 has 13 residues. Germline V gives CDR1 MNHEY, CDR2 SMNVEV (reference sequence).

The chain uses TRBV5-1 and TRBJ1-6; D gene ambiguous. The CDR3 length is 14 residues. Per germline, CDR1 SGHRS and CDR2 YFSETQ. Trimming took 2 bases from V and 8 from J, leaving 11 bases between them. CDR3 region: CASSLLGRDSPLHF. The CDR3 DNA reads as TGCGCCAGCAGCTTACTAGGACGGGATTCACCCCTCCACTTT. Based on the CDR3 plus reference TRBV5-1 and TRBJ1-6, the full variable domain is KAGVTQTPRYLIKTRGQQVTLSCSPISGHRSVSWYQQTPGQGLQFLFEYFSETQRNKGNFPGRFSGRQFSNSRSEMNVSTLELGDSALYLCASSLLGRDSPLHFGNGTRLTVT.

This clone was seen a handful of times. This rearrangement joins TRBV11-3 to TRBJ1-1, with unresolved D. In germline, CDR1 is SGHNT, CDR2 YENEEA. V lost 0 bases to trimming and J lost 3 bases, with 8 bases between them. The CDR3 sequence is 14 residues long. The CDR3 spells CASSLDRRDTEAFF. The CDR3 nucleotides read TGTGCCAGCAGCTTAGACAGGAGGGACACTGAAGCTTTCTTT. Based on the CDR3 plus reference TRBV11-3 and TRBJ1-1, the full variable domain is EAGVVQSPRYKIIEKKQPVAFWCNPISGHNTLYWYLQNLGQGPELLIRYENEEAVDDSQLPKDRFSAERLKGVDSTLKIQPAELGDSAVYLCASSLDRRDTEAFFGQGTRLTVV.

This clone appeared many times. The genes are TRBV5-1 and TRBJ2-7; D is unresolved. Trimming took off 5 bases at V and 5 bases at J, with 17 bases between the two ends. Germline V gene sequence: CDR1 SGHRS, CDR2 YFSETQ. The CDR3 has 14 amino acids. In DNA form, the CDR3 reads TGCGCCAGCAGTACCGGGTCCCTCGAAGACGAGCAGTACTTC. Encoded protein: CASSTGSLEDEQYF.

The rearrangement uses TRBV18 and TRBJ2-7; 8 positions match TRBD1. The CDR3 has 15 amino acids. J was trimmed by 0 bases and V by 4 bases; bases with no gene match: 5. Germline CDR1 and CDR2: KGHSH and LQKENI. The CDR3 region is CASSRGTGSSYEQYF. CDR3 DNA sequence: TGTGCCAGCTCACGAGGGACAGGAAGCTCCTACGAGCAGTACTTC.